This TCR beta chain was captured in a study of OX40 agonist ivuxolimab in advanced cancers. Across the whole study: Patients received intravenous ivuxolimab every 2 weeks at 0.01 to 10 mg/kg.

The protocol was immunoSEQ multiplex PCR, while the TCRdb copy is restricted to in-frame clones and leaves out a portion. The data contain approximately 44,000 clones, 86% of them singletons. On this clone itself: What it binds is not known.

CDR3 length: 13 amino acids. The germline V gene encodes CDR1 SGHDT and CDR2 YYEEEE. Germline trimming cut 4 bases from V and 4 bases from J; bases unmatched to any gene: 3. The study's findings and limits: Low normalized T-cell clonal expansion was additionally recorded for some nonresponders.

The source was CD4+ or CD8+ T cells sorted from blood, collected in a trial of the OX40 agonist ivuxolimab. The sequence was obtained from an adult with an advanced solid tumor such as melanoma, head and neck, liver or kidney cancer. The chain joins TRBV5-6 to TRBJ2-7; TRBD1 agrees at 9 bases. The CDR3 is CASSQGTGYEQYF. The CDR3 DNA sequence: TGTGCCAGCAGCCAAGGGACAGGGTACGAGCAGTACTTC.